This is a list of T cell receptor beta chains from one sample in a study of T cells in Graves' hyperthyroidism and ophthalmopathy. MiXCR, applied by TCRdb to the multiplex PCR reads, yields one record per CDR3 protein. The sample holds about 610,000 distinct CDR3 sequences; approximately 14% are singletons and the top ten take around 4%. Sequenced input: blood. Every receptor here comes from a woman between 40 and 55 years old with Graves' ophthalmopathy. Each CDR3 is given with its conserved first and last residue. The order of the fields is D gene, J gene, V gene, clone size, CDR3 DNA, CDR3 protein. D genes are given only for firm matches. Clone sizes are given selectively: once, few, many, or a class where the clone is expanded.

TRBD1	TRBJ1-1	TRBV29-1	many	TGCAGCGTTAATGACAGGGCGAACACTGAAGCTTTCTTT	CSVNDRANTEAFF
.	TRBJ2-2	TRBV13	.	TGTGCCAGCGCCCGGGACCCCCTCACCGGGGAGCTGTTTTTT	CASARDPLTGELFF
TRBD2	TRBJ2-7	TRBV28	many	TGTGCCAGCAGTTTAATCCGGGGAGGGAATCAACCCTACGAGCAGTACTTC	CASSLIRGGNQPYEQYF
.	TRBJ1-2	TRBV4-3	few	TGCGCCAGCAGCCAAGAAGATCTGGGGGGCCTTGGCTACACCTTC	CASSQEDLGGLGYTF
.	TRBJ2-5	TRBV15	many	TGTGCCACCAGCAGAGGGCAGGGGACGGAGACCCAGTACTTC	CATSRGQGTETQYF
.	TRBJ2-7	TRBV27	once	TGTGCCAGCACCCCTCTGGGGACCCACCTCTACGAGCAGTACTTC	CASTPLGTHLYEQYF
TRBD1	TRBJ1-1	TRBV7-6	many	TGTGCCAGCAGCTTAGCCGGACAGGGAGTAAACACTGAAGCTTTCTTT	CASSLAGQGVNTEAFF
.	TRBJ2-7	TRBV28	many	TGTGCCAGCAGTTTGCAGGGGATTACCTACGAGCAGTACTTC	CASSLQGITYEQYF
.	TRBJ1-1	TRBV6-5	many	TGTGCCAGCAGTTACAGGGAGGGGGTGGCGATGAACACTGAAGCTTTCTTT	CASSYREGVAMNTEAFF
.	TRBJ1-1	TRBV19	few	TGTGCCAGTAGTATAGCGGCCACTGAAGCTTTCTTT	CASSIAATEAFF
.	TRBJ2-7	TRBV18	.	TGTGCCAGCTCATTGTCGGGCGGAGTCTACGAGCAGTACTTC	CASSLSGGVYEQYF
TRBD1	TRBJ1-2	TRBV6-2/TRBV6-3	many	TGTGCCAGCAGTACTCGGGACAGCTATGGCTACACCTTC	CASSTRDSYGYTF
TRBD1	TRBJ1-3	TRBV6-4	many	TGTGCCAGCAGTCCTGGGACAGGGCCCTCGGGTGGAAACACCATATATTTT	CASSPGTGPSGGNTIYF
.	TRBJ1-1	TRBV27	many	TGTGCCAGCACCCTGAACCACGGGCACACTGAAGCTTTCTTT	CASTLNHGHTEAFF
TRBD1	TRBJ1-3	TRBV15	.	TGTGCCACCAGCAGAGATCACCAGGGGGGCAACACCATATATTTT	CATSRDHQGGNTIYF
TRBD1	TRBJ2-2	TRBV28	few	TGTGCCAGCAGTTACCAGGGGGCGGGCACCGGGGAGCTGTTTTTT	CASSYQGAGTGELFF
TRBD1	TRBJ1-1	TRBV7-2	.	TGTGCCAGCAACTGGGGACAGAACACTGAAGCCTTCTTT	CASNWGQNTEAFF
.	TRBJ2-3	TRBV7-6	few	TGTGCCAGCAGCTCTCGTATTCGGACAGCCGAAGATACGCAGTATTTT	CASSSRIRTAEDTQYF
.	TRBJ2-2	TRBV6-1	many	TGTGCCAGCAGCCTACCAGCGAAATTGGGCACCGGGGAGCTGTTTTTT	CASSLPAKLGTGELFF
TRBD2	TRBJ2-1	TRBV6-1	.	TGTGCCAGCACCAGAAGACTAGCGGGTGACCAATACAATGAGCAGTTCTTC	CASTRRLAGDQYNEQFF
TRBD1	TRBJ2-2	TRBV24-1	.	TGTGCCACCAGTGCCAGCCTCGACAGGGTATACACCGGGGAGCTGTTTTTT	CATSASLDRVYTGELFF
.	TRBJ1-3	TRBV12-3/TRBV12-4	many	TGTGCCAGCAGTTGGGACACTCTCTCTGGAAACACCATATATTTT	CASSWDTLSGNTIYF
.	TRBJ1-1	TRBV7-9	many	TGTGCCAGCAGCTTTGAAACAGGGTACACTGAAGCTTTCTTT	CASSFETGYTEAFF